This record looks at one TCR beta chain sequence and its context. This sample stems from a study of blood T cell repertoires in COVID-19. Sequencing used immunoSEQ multiplex PCR; TCRdb keeps in-frame clones, though not all of them. Among roughly 250,000 clones listed, about nine tenths were seen once. J gave up 6 bases and V 3 bases, and 11 bases lay outside the gene matches. This CDR3 has 16 residues. The germline gives CDR1 LGHNA, CDR2 YNFKEQ. J is TRBJ1-1 and V is TRBV4-2; 9 bases are shared with TRBD1. The sequencing input was PBMCs or T cells enriched from blood (not recorded which). The source is a man aged 50 to 60 who had been exposed to COVID-19. The chain's CDR3 is CASSHARTGEVPEAFF. CDR3 DNA: TGTGCCAGCAGCCATGCCCGGACAGGGGAGGTACCTGAAGCTTTCTTT.